The rows below give T cell receptor beta chains drawn from one sample of a study of blood T cells in healthy people across ages. TCRdb ran MiXCR on the 5' RACE reads and lists one entry per CDR3 protein. Of around 940,000 distinct CDR3 sequences listed, roughly 51% are singletons. The sequencing input was blood. The receptors were sampled from a woman between 55 and 75 years old in good health. The conserved cysteine and the conserved F or W are not part of the CDR3 here.

CDR3,V
AIRPGTMNTEAF,TRBV10-3
ASSPATSYEQY,TRBV3-1
SVADQGYT,TRBV29-1
ASSLRAGAYNEQF,TRBV12-3/TRBV12-4
SVYENREWTEAF,TRBV29-1
ASSPGPYKTQY,TRBV5-6
ASSWTGGLEIQY,TRBV13
ASGKNYGYT,TRBV27
SAKGFNQETQF,TRBV20-1
ASSESGVLAGKLYEQY,TRBV10-2
ASSLHGTSSEQY,TRBV7-6
ASPGQQETQY,TRBV12-3/TRBV12-4
SATTSGVSYNEQF,TRBV20-1
ASSQEGESGLAGGSYEQY,TRBV3-1
SVEALGTGKGTGELF,TRBV29-1
ASSHSALAHTDTQY,TRBV3-1
ASTPSTRKGEQRVVEQY,TRBV7-4
AISESKSGRVNEQF,TRBV10-3
ASSGLAGRTDTQY,TRBV6-1
ASRPGGGSGANVLT,TRBV28
ASSDVWNEQF,TRBV2
ASAWNRDSPTDTQY,TRBV6-1
ASSYGRNQPQH,TRBV12-3/TRBV12-4
AISGSRAGQETQY,TRBV10-3
ASSEARGGRHSYNEQY,TRBV2
ASSQVGLAGGNEQY,TRBV4-2
SARDLRVSYEQY,TRBV20-1
ACASGTDNSPLH,TRBV30
ASSLGGLNGYT,TRBV11-2
ASSPSRVGEQY,TRBV9
ASSPPGTSNTGELF,TRBV18
ATGHFSSYNSPLH,TRBV3-1
ASSVGGNEQY,TRBV12-3/TRBV12-4
ASSQDGTSFNEQY,TRBV4-1
ASRDSGAGANVLT,TRBV28
ASSYVGDSPLH,TRBV6-6
ARPRPDSRKWGEQF,TRBV25-1
ASSLGGVEETQY,TRBV28
ASSSLKGSYEQY,TRBV7-9
SVEGTGNNEQF,TRBV29-1
AISSKQENIQY,TRBV10-3
ASSQDVGGVTDTQY,TRBV4-2
ATSESGVNTEAF,TRBV24-1
SASGQGYEQY,TRBV29-1
SARDWGRDYYEQY,TRBV20-1
SVGAAYSNQPRH,TRBV29-1
ASKRGVTKNIQY,TRBV5-6
ASSQALPAGEQF,TRBV4-2
ASSFGLAGLDRSYEQY,TRBV12-3/TRBV12-4